This is a list of T cell receptor beta chains from one sample in a study of CD8+CD57+ T cells in acquired aplastic anemia. One entry per CDR3 protein results from TCRdb running MiXCR on the reads. The sample records around 200,000 distinct CDR3 sequences, around 45% being singletons. The source material was sorted CD4+, CD8+, or CD8+CD57+ T cells (not recorded which) from PBMCs. The receptors stem from a human donor with aplastic anemia. CDR3s include the opening cysteine and the closing phenylalanine or tryptophan. Fields, in order: clone size, J gene, V gene, D gene, CDR3 protein, CDR3 DNA. The D gene is left open where the match is weak. Clone size, where shown, is once, few, many, or a class for clones that have expanded.

many | TRBJ2-1 | TRBV11-3 | - | CASSIGSGDNEQFF | TGTGCCAGCAGTATCGGTAGCGGCGACAATGAGCAGTTCTTC
many | TRBJ2-5 | TRBV7-9 | TRBD1 | CASSLGFGTGGFQETQYF | TGTGCCAGCAGCTTAGGGTTTGGGACAGGGGGCTTCCAAGAGACCCAGTACTTC
once | TRBJ1-4 | TRBV6-1 | - | CARTTTDEKLFF | TGTGCCCGCACAACGACAGATGAAAAACTGTTTTTT
- | TRBJ2-1 | TRBV2 | - | CASTYRSGSYNEQFF | TGTGCCAGCACTTATCGGAGCGGCTCCTACAATGAGCAGTTCTTC
- | TRBJ2-5 | TRBV24-1 | - | CATSRRGRETQYF | TGTGCCACCAGTAGGCGGGGAAGAGAGACCCAGTACTTC
- | TRBJ2-4 | TRBV5-5 | - | CASSLVAPGNIQYF | TGTGCCAGCAGCTTGGTGGCCCCGGGGAACATTCAGTACTTC
- | TRBJ2-3 | TRBV20-1 | - | CSARGRADTQYF | TGCAGTGCTAGAGGCAGAGCAGATACGCAGTATTTT
- | TRBJ2-7 | TRBV11-3 | - | CASSLNPYEQYF | TGTGCTAGCAGCTTAAATCCGTACGAGCAGTACTTC
- | TRBJ2-2 | TRBV10-3 | - | CAISVLVNTGELFF | TGTGCCATCAGTGTTTTAGTGAACACCGGGGAGCTGTTTTTT
once | TRBJ2-7 | TRBV20-1 | - | CSARVWEREQYF | TGCAGTGCTAGGGTTTGGGAGCGCGAGCAGTACTTC
- | TRBJ1-1 | TRBV29-1 | - | CSVERQMNTEAFF | TGCAGCGTTGAAAGACAGATGAACACTGAAGCTTTCTTT
many | TRBJ1-5 | TRBV5-6 | - | CASSLVIGADQPQHF | TGTGCCAGCAGCTTGGTAATCGGGGCAGACCAGCCCCAGCATTTT
- | TRBJ2-3 | TRBV24-1 | - | CATSDLGAPTDTQYF | TGTGCCACCAGTGACCTCGGAGCCCCCACAGATACGCAGTATTTT
- | TRBJ1-1 | TRBV7-2 | - | CASSYADTEAFF | TGTGCCAGCAGCTACGCGGACACTGAAGCTTTCTTT
- | TRBJ2-5 | TRBV7-3 | - | CASSPDKGPGETQCF | TGTGCCAGCAGCCCAGACAAGGGCCCGGGAGAGACCCAGTGCTTC
few | TRBJ2-3 | TRBV11-3 | - | CASTRGGGSTDTQYF | TGTGCCAGCACCCGTGGGGGCGGGAGCACAGATACGCAGTATTTT
many | TRBJ2-7 | TRBV10-1 | - | CASSEYRGGYEQYF | TGCGCCAGCAGTGAGTACCGGGGCGGCTACGAGCAGTACTTC
- | TRBJ1-1 | TRBV29-1 | TRBD1 | CSVEPGQGNTEAFF | TGCAGCGTGGAACCGGGACAGGGGAACACTGAAGCTTTCTTT
- | TRBJ1-3 | TRBV19 | - | CASRTGGANTIYF | TGTGCCAGTAGGACGGGGGGGGCGAACACCATATATTTT
once | TRBJ2-5 | TRBV11-3 | - | CASSPRVAETQYF | TGTGCCAGCAGCCCCAGGGTCGCAGAGACCCAGTACTTC
many | TRBJ2-5 | TRBV12-3/TRBV12-4 | TRBD1 | CASSQGQTQETQYF | TGTGCCAGCAGCCAGGGACAGACACAAGAGACCCAGTACTTC
many | TRBJ2-3 | TRBV7-9 | - | CASSFDSNTDTQYF | TGTGCCAGCAGCTTTGACTCTAACACAGATACGCAGTATTTT
many | TRBJ2-7 | TRBV12-5 | - | CASGFDTGEQYF | TGTGCTAGTGGTTTCGACACGGGCGAGCAGTACTTC
- | TRBJ2-7 | TRBV2 | - | CASSGSTHPYEQYF | TGTGCCAGCAGTGGCAGTACTCACCCCTACGAGCAGTACTTC
many | TRBJ1-5 | TRBV7-9 | TRBD1 | CASSQSGRTGGWQPQHF | TGTGCCAGCAGTCAATCCGGAAGGACAGGGGGCTGGCAGCCCCAGCATTTT
many | TRBJ2-7 | TRBV11-2 | TRBD1 | CASSPIFRQGDYEQYF | TGTGCCAGCAGCCCAATTTTTCGACAGGGGGACTACGAGCAGTACTTC
- | TRBJ2-4 | TRBV25-1 | TRBD1 | CASSADSGQGINIQYF | TGTGCCAGCAGTGCTGACTCGGGACAGGGGATAAACATTCAGTACTTC
- | TRBJ2-3 | TRBV5-6 | - | CASSFHLRLTDTQYF | TGTGCCAGCAGCTTTCACCTAAGACTCACAGATACGCAGTATTTT
- | TRBJ2-7 | TRBV11-2 | - | CASSFGPGGYEQYF | -
- | TRBJ2-7 | TRBV5-1 | TRBD2 | CASSPDLAGGSEQYF | TGCGCCAGCAGCCCAGACCTAGCGGGAGGAAGCGAGCAGTACTTC
few | TRBJ2-1 | TRBV3-1 | TRBD2 | CASSTSGRALGEQFF | TGTGCCAGCAGTACCAGCGGGAGGGCCTTAGGGGAGCAGTTCTTC
- | TRBJ1-4 | TRBV20-1 | - | CLPGEGRSEKLFF | TGCCTTCCAGGGGAGGGACGATCGGAAAAACTGTTTTTT